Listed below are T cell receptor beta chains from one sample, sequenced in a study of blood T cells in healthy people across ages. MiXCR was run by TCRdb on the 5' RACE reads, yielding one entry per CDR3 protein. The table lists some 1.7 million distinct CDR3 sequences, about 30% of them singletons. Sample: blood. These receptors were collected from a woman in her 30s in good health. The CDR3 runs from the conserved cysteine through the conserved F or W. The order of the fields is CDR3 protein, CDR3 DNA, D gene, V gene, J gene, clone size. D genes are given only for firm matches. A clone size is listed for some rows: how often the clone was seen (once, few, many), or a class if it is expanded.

CSADGRTSTEQYF	TGCAGTGCTGACGGGAGGACCTCCACCGAGCAGTACTTC	TRBD2	TRBV20-1	TRBJ2-7	many
CSATENEAFF	TGCAGTGCTACGGAAAACGAAGCTTTCTTT	.	TRBV20-1	TRBJ1-1	few
CASSVASGVREQYF	TGTGCCAGCAGCGTAGCTAGCGGGGTGAGGGAGCAGTACTTC	TRBD2	TRBV9	TRBJ2-7	few
CASSHEGSYEQYF	TGTGCCAGCAGCCACGAAGGATCCTACGAGCAGTACTTC	.	TRBV3-1	TRBJ2-7	.
CAISESGDNQPQHF	TGTGCCATCAGTGAGTCAGGGGACAATCAGCCCCAGCATTTT	.	TRBV10-3	TRBJ1-5	.
CASSSTPDRNSPLHF	TGTGCCAGCAGCTCCACACCCGACAGGAATTCACCCCTCCACTTT	.	TRBV5-5	TRBJ1-6	.
CASSSSRLADTQYF	TGTGCCAGCAGCTCGAGCAGACTGGCAGATACGCAGTATTTT	.	TRBV7-2	TRBJ2-3	few
CASGRGGPPLHF	TGTGCCAGCGGGAGGGGGGGTCCACCCCTCCACTTT	.	TRBV2	TRBJ1-6	.
CASSYSHSEDEQYF	TGTGCCAGCAGTTACTCGCACAGCGAGGACGAGCAGTACTTC	.	TRBV6-2/TRBV6-3	TRBJ2-7	many
CSVEVNSSEQFF	TGCAGCGTTGAAGTAAACTCAAGTGAGCAGTTCTTC	.	TRBV29-1	TRBJ2-1	.
CASSQGDRGFTNSPLHF	TGTGCCAGCAGCCAAGGGGACAGGGGGTTTACCAATTCACCCCTCCACTTT	TRBD1	TRBV9	TRBJ1-6	many
CASSLRLSTDTQYF	TGTGCCAGCAGCTTACGCCTCAGCACAGATACGCAGTATTTT	.	TRBV12-3/TRBV12-4	TRBJ2-3	many
CVSSFSGGNYGYTF	TGTGTCAGCAGTTTCTCGGGGGGCAACTATGGCTACACCTTC	.	TRBV28	TRBJ1-2	.
CASSRGRAYNEQYF	TGTGCCAGCAGTCGTGGACGAGCCTACAATGAGCAGTACTTC	.	TRBV5-5	TRBJ2-4	few
CASSSSRDRGAVNEQFF	TGTGCCAGCAGCTCCTCCAGAGACAGGGGGGCGGTGAATGAGCAGTTCTTC	TRBD1	TRBV28	TRBJ2-1	.
CASSSTSGSPSEQYF	TGCGCCAGCAGCTCCACTAGCGGGAGTCCGAGTGAGCAGTACTTC	TRBD2	TRBV5-1	TRBJ2-5	few
CASMDPGSTDTQYF	TGTGCCAGCATGGACCCCGGAAGCACAGATACGCAGTATTTT	.	TRBV2	TRBJ2-3	.
CSAVPGLGAGELFF	TGCAGTGCTGTCCCGGGACTAGGAGCCGGGGAGCTGTTTTTT	TRBD2	TRBV20-1	TRBJ2-2	.
CASSLYATSGGANEQFF	TGCGCCAGCAGCTTGTACGCGACTAGCGGGGGGGCAAATGAGCAGTTCTTC	TRBD2	TRBV5-1	TRBJ2-1	.
CSARLAGYDDYTF	TGCAGTGCTAGGCTGGCCGGGTATGATGACTACACCTTC	.	TRBV20-1	TRBJ1-2	.
CASSVAQKPDRLGTEAFF	TGTGCCAGCAGCGTAGCCCAAAAGCCGGACAGGTTGGGCACTGAAGCTTTCTTT	TRBD1	TRBV9	TRBJ1-1	.
CASRGAGVAGNYEQYF	TGTGCCAGCAGGGGGGCTGGGGTAGCGGGGAACTACGAGCAGTACTTC	TRBD2	TRBV25-1	TRBJ2-7	few
CASSASDSWEPGDIYGYTF	TGTGCCAGCAGCGCCTCCGACTCCTGGGAGCCAGGGGACATCTATGGCTACACCTTC	.	TRBV11-2	TRBJ1-2	many
CSSRGRNQETQYF	TGCAGCTCAAGGGGGCGGAACCAAGAGACCCAGTACTTC	TRBD1	TRBV29-1	TRBJ2-5	many
CSARSTSGDDNEQFF	TGCAGTGCTAGATCGACTAGCGGGGACGACAATGAGCAGTTCTTC	TRBD2	TRBV20-1	TRBJ2-1	.
CASTQVPFPQYF	TGTGCCAGCACCCAGGTGCCTTTTCCGCAGTATTTT	.	TRBV6-6	TRBJ2-3	.
CASSFQSYEQFF	TGTGCCAGCAGCTTCCAATCCTACGAGCAGTTCTTC	.	TRBV13	TRBJ2-1	.
CASRPRENQPQHF	TGTGCCAGCAGACCACGGGAAAATCAGCCCCAGCATTTT	.	TRBV2	TRBJ1-5	few
CSATPTGPSYGYTF	TGCAGTGCTACTCCGACAGGTCCCAGCTATGGCTACACCTTC	.	TRBV20-1	TRBJ1-2	.
CASSSRDRGFQETQYF	TGTGCCAGCAGCTCCCGGGACAGGGGGTTCCAAGAGACCCAGTACTTC	TRBD1	TRBV28	TRBJ2-5	few
CASSLRMTGRASGRSSYNEQFF	TGTGCCAGCAGCTTAAGAATGACGGGTCGGGCTAGCGGGAGGAGCTCCTACAATGAGCAGTTCTTC	TRBD2	TRBV11-2	TRBJ2-1	few
CASSEPGAGANVLTF	TGTGCCAGCAGTGAACCCGGGGCTGGGGCCAACGTCCTGACTTTC	.	TRBV2	TRBJ2-6	.
CASSYVWANTGELFF	TGTGCCAGCAGTTATGTCTGGGCGAACACCGGGGAGCTGTTTTTT	.	TRBV6-6	TRBJ2-2	few